This TCR beta chain was sequenced in a study of cytomegalovirus exposure and HLA in healthy donors. Study-level findings and limits: An analysis was carried out later, and it reportedly showed fewer N-insertions in an Asian-associated ancestry cluster than the approximately 680-donor mean.

On this clone: The antigen is not known.

Use of 60 Vbeta and 13 Jbeta primers characterized the PCR. The method was immunoSEQ multiplex PCR; TCRdb's version includes in-frame clones alone and lacks a portion of them. The table lists around 130,000 clones, 75% to 90% of them singletons. This CDR3 comprises 14 residues. Germline V gene lookup returns CDR1 GTSNPN and CDR2 SVGIG (reference sequence). The junction had 2 bases not matched to a gene; V was cut back by 0 bases and J by 3 bases. The TCR sequence derives from a man between 40 and 49 years old in good health and CMV-seronegative. Sequences were obtained from PBMCs. The gene calls are TRBV30 and TRBJ2-7, with 10 bases fitting TRBD2. The CDR3 DNA is TGTGCCTGGAGTGTTAGCGGGGGGCTCTACGAGCAGTACTTC. Translation: CAWSVSGGLYEQYF.